Listed below are T cell receptor beta chains from one sample, sequenced in a study of cytomegalovirus exposure and HLA in healthy donors. TCRdb keeps only in-frame clones here, not all; method: immunoSEQ multiplex PCR. The table has 150,000 to 200,000 clones, just over 75% seen once. Sequencing used PBMCs. These receptors all come from a woman in her thirties in good health and CMV-seropositive. The CDR3 runs from the conserved cysteine through the conserved F or W. The order of the fields is J gene, D gene, V gene, clone size, CDR3 DNA, CDR3 protein. A D gene is named only where the DNA matches it firmly. Rows give clone size only sometimes, using once, few, many, or a class for an expanded clone.

J gene: TRBJ1-2; D gene: .; V gene: TRBV7-2; clone size: .; CDR3 DNA: TGTGCCAGCAGCTTAGAGAAGACCGGGAACTATGGCTACACCTTC; CDR3 protein: CASSLEKTGNYGYTF
J gene: TRBJ2-2; D gene: TRBD2; V gene: TRBV5-4; clone size: .; CDR3 DNA: TGTGCCAGCAGCTTGGGCGGGACTAGCCAGAACACCGGGGAGCTGTTTTTT; CDR3 protein: CASSLGGTSQNTGELFF
J gene: TRBJ1-2; D gene: .; V gene: TRBV7-9; clone size: .; CDR3 DNA: TGTGCCAGCACGCACGCGCAGGGTGACTATGGCTACACCTTC; CDR3 protein: CASTHAQGDYGYTF
J gene: TRBJ2-3; D gene: .; V gene: TRBV7-2; clone size: .; CDR3 DNA: TGTGCCAGCAGCTTATTATCGACTGTCACAGATACGCAGTATTTT; CDR3 protein: CASSLLSTVTDTQYF
J gene: TRBJ2-3; D gene: .; V gene: TRBV14; clone size: few; CDR3 DNA: TGTGCCAGCAGCCAAGTAGTGGAGGGTGTAGATACGCAGTATTTT; CDR3 protein: CASSQVVEGVDTQYF
J gene: TRBJ2-7; D gene: TRBD2; V gene: TRBV6-5; clone size: .; CDR3 DNA: TGTGCCAGCAGTTTCCCGACTAGCGGGGGAACCTACGAGCAGTACTTC; CDR3 protein: CASSFPTSGGTYEQYF
J gene: TRBJ1-2; D gene: TRBD1; V gene: TRBV6-5; clone size: .; CDR3 DNA: TGTGCCAGCAGGCAGGGGACAGGGGAGGACTTCGGCTACACCTTC; CDR3 protein: CASRQGTGEDFGYTF
J gene: TRBJ2-7; D gene: TRBD1; V gene: TRBV9; clone size: .; CDR3 DNA: TGTGCCAGCAGCGGAACCGGGACAGGCTACGAGCAGTACTTC; CDR3 protein: CASSGTGTGYEQYF
J gene: TRBJ2-3; D gene: TRBD2; V gene: TRBV5-1; clone size: .; CDR3 DNA: TGCGCCAGCAGCTTGACTAGCGGGGGGGAGACAGATACGCAGTATTTT; CDR3 protein: CASSLTSGGETDTQYF
J gene: TRBJ1-1; D gene: .; V gene: TRBV27; clone size: .; CDR3 DNA: TGTGCCAGCAGTCTACACCCGACAACTTCTGAAGCTTTCTTT; CDR3 protein: CASSLHPTTSEAFF
J gene: TRBJ1-6; D gene: .; V gene: TRBV5-5; clone size: .; CDR3 DNA: TGTGCCAGCAGCGGCAACAGCCTCTGGTTT; CDR3 protein: CASSGNSLWF
J gene: TRBJ2-1; D gene: TRBD2; V gene: TRBV11-2; clone size: once; CDR3 DNA: TGTGCCAGCAGCCAAGTACTAGCGGGACCCTACAATGAGCAGTTCTTC; CDR3 protein: CASSQVLAGPYNEQFF
J gene: TRBJ2-1; D gene: TRBD2; V gene: TRBV29-1; clone size: .; CDR3 DNA: TGCAGCGTTTTTAGCGGGAGGGAAAATGAGCAGTTCTTC; CDR3 protein: CSVFSGRENEQFF
J gene: TRBJ1-6; D gene: .; V gene: TRBV4-3; clone size: .; CDR3 DNA: TGCGCCAGCAGCCAAGATCCTGACACAAATTCACCCCTCCACTTT; CDR3 protein: CASSQDPDTNSPLHF
J gene: TRBJ2-7; D gene: .; V gene: TRBV5-6; clone size: .; CDR3 DNA: TGTGCCAGCAGCAAGCGACAGACCTACGAGCAGTACTTC; CDR3 protein: CASSKRQTYEQYF
J gene: TRBJ1-2; D gene: .; V gene: TRBV6-5; clone size: .; CDR3 DNA: TGTGCCAGCAGTTACGTCGGGGTCCCCGGCTATGGCTACACCTTC; CDR3 protein: CASSYVGVPGYGYTF
J gene: TRBJ2-3; D gene: .; V gene: TRBV5-1; clone size: .; CDR3 DNA: TGCGCCAGCAGTTCCTCTAGCACAGATACGCAGTATTTT; CDR3 protein: CASSSSSTDTQYF
J gene: TRBJ2-7; D gene: TRBD2; V gene: TRBV29-1; clone size: .; CDR3 DNA: TGCAGCGTTACTAGCGGGAGGGCCGAGCAGTACTTC; CDR3 protein: CSVTSGRAEQYF
J gene: TRBJ2-3; D gene: TRBD1; V gene: TRBV6-1; clone size: .; CDR3 DNA: TGTGCCAGCACCGGGGCAGGGGGAACAGATACGCAGTATTTT; CDR3 protein: CASTGAGGTDTQYF
J gene: TRBJ1-3; D gene: .; V gene: TRBV30; clone size: .; CDR3 DNA: TGTGCGGCGGGGAGGGGAGGAAACACCATATATTTT; CDR3 protein: CAAGRGGNTIYF
J gene: TRBJ1-2; D gene: TRBD1; V gene: TRBV4-3; clone size: .; CDR3 DNA: TGCGCCAGCAGCCAAGAATCGACAGGGGGTGGCTACACCTTC; CDR3 protein: CASSQESTGGGYTF